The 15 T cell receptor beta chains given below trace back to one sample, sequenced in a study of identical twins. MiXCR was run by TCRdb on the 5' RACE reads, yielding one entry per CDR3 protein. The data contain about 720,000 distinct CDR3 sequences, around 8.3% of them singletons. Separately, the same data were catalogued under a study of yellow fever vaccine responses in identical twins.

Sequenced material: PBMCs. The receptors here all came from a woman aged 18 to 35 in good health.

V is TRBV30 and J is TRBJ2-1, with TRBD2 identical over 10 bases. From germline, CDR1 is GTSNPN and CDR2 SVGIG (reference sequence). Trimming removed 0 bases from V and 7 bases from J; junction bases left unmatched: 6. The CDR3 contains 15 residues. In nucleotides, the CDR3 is TGTGCCTGGAGTGTACTCCAGCGGGGGGGGAATGAGCAGTTCTTC. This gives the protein CAWSVLQRGGNEQFF.

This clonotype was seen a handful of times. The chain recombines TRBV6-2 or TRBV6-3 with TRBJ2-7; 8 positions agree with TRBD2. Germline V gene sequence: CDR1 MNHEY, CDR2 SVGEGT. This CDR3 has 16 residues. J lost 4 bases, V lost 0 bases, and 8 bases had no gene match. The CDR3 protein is CASSYSGISGRYEQYF. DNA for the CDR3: TGTGCCAGCAGTTACTCTGGGATAAGCGGGAGATACGAGCAGTACTTC.

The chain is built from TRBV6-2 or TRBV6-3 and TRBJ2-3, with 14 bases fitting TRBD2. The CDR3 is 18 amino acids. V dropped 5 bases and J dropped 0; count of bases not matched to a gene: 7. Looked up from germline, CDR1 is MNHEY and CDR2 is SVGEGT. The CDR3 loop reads CASSRTSGRRPSTDTQYF. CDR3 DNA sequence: TGTGCCAGCAGTCGGACTAGCGGGAGGAGGCCTAGCACAGATACGCAGTATTTT.

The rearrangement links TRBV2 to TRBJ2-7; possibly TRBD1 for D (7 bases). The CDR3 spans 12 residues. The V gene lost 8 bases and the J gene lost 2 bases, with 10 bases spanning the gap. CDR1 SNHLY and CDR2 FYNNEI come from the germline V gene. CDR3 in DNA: TGTGCCAGCGCGGGACAGACCTACGAGCAGTACTTC. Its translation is CASAGQTYEQYF.

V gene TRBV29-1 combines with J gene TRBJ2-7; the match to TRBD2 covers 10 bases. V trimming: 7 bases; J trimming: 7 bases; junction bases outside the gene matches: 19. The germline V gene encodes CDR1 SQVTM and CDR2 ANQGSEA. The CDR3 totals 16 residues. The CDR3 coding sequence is TGCAGCGCTATCCCGAAGGGCAGCGGGAGGGTCCTTGAGCAGTACTTC. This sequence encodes CSAIPKGSGRVLEQYF.

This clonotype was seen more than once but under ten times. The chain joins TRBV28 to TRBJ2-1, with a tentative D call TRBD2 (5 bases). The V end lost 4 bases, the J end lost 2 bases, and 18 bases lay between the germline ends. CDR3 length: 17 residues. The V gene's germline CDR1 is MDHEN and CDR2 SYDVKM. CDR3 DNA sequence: TGTGCCAGCAGTTCGCGGACGGAAAGGACTCCCTACAATGAGCAGTTCTTC. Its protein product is CASSSRTERTPYNEQFF. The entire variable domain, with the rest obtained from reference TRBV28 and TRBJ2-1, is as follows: DVKVTQSSRYLVKRTGEKVFLECVQDMDHENMFWYRQDPGLGLRLIYFSYDVKMKEKGDIPEGYSVSREKKERFSLILESASTNQTSMYLCASSSRTERTPYNEQFFGPGTRLTVL.

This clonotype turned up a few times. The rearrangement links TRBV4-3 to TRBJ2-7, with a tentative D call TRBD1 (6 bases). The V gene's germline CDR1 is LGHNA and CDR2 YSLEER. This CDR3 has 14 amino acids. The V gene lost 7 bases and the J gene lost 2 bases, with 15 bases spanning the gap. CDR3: CASTTGQLPYEQYF. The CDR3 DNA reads TGCGCCAGCACCACCGGACAGTTACCCTACGAGCAGTACTTC.

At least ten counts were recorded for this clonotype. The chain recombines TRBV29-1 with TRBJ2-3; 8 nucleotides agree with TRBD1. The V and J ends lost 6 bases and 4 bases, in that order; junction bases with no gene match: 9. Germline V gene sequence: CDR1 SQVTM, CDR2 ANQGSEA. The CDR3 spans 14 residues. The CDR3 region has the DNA TGCAGCGTAGGACAGGGCGGAAGACCAGATACGCAGTATTTT. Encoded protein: CSVGQGGRPDTQYF.

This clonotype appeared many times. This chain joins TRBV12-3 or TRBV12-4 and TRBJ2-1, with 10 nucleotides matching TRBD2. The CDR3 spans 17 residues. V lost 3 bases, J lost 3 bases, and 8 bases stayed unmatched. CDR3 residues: CASSLDIGTSVYNEQFF. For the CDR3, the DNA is TGTGCCAGCAGTTTGGATATTGGGACTAGCGTCTACAATGAGCAGTTCTTC.

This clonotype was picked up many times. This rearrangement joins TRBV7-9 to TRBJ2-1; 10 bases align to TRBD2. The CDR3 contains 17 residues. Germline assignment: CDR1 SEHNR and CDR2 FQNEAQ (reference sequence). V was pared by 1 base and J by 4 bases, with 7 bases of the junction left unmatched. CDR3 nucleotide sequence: TGTGCCAGCAGCTTAGAAGCGGGGGGGCCTGCGTACAATGAGCAGTTCTTC. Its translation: CASSLEAGGPAYNEQFF.

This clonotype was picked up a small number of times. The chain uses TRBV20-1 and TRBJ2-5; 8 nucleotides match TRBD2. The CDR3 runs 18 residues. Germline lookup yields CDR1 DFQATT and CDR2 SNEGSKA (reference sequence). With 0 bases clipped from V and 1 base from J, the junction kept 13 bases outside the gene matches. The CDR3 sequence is CSARDQNTGLALQETQYF. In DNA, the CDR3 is TGCAGTGCTAGAGATCAGAATACAGGACTAGCTCTCCAAGAGACCCAGTACTTC.

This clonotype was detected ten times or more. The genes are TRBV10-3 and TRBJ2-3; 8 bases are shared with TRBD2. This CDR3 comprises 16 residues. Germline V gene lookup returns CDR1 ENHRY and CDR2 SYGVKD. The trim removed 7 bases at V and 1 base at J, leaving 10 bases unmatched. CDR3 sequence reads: CAITGRSGSGTDTQYF. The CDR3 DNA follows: TGTGCCATCACCGGAAGGAGCGGGAGTGGCACAGATACGCAGTATTTT.

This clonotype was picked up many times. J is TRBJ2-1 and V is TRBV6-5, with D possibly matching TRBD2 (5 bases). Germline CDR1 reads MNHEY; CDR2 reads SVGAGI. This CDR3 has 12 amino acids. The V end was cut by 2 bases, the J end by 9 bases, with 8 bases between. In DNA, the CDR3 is TGTGCCAGCAGTTACGGCGCGGGTGAGCAGTTCTTC. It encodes CASSYGAGEQFF.

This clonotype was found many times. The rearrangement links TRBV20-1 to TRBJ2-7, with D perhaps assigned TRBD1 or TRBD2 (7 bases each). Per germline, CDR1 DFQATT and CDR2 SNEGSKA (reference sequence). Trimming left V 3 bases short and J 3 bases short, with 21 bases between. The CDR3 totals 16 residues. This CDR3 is CSARIPGGGSDYEQYF. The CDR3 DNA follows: TGCAGTGCTAGGATTCCAGGGGGGGGAAGTGACTACGAGCAGTACTTC.

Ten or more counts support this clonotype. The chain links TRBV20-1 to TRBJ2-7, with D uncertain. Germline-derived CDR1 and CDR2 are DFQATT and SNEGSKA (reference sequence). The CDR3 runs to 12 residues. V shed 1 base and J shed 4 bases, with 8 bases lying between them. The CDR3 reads CSARGPPYEQYF. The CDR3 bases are TGCAGTGCTAGAGGGCCCCCTTACGAGCAGTACTTC.